This T cell receptor beta chain comes out of a study of blood T cell repertoires in COVID-19. The overall study: COVID-19 samples, acute and convalescent, were from the United States, Italy and Spain. From T cells, B-cell-depleted T cells, or PBMCs came the material, which was cDNA or gDNA.

From germline, CDR1 is LGHNT and CDR2 FRNRAP. The CDR3 is made up of 17 amino acids. V was shortened by 5 bases and J by 0 bases, with 18 bases between the two germline ends. Assay: immunoSEQ multiplex PCR; the TCRdb copy retains only in-frame clones and omits some. This table has 140,000 to 150,000 clones, 88% appearing once. The V call is TRBV12-5, the J call TRBJ2-3; perhaps TRBD2 as D (5 bases). The sequencing input was peripheral blood. This clonotype originated in a man in his 70s with acute or convalescent COVID-19. This CDR3 reads CASGPGLAGDSTDTQYF. The CDR3 DNA is TGTGCTAGTGGTCCCGGGCTGGCGGGCGATAGCACAGATACGCAGTATTTT.